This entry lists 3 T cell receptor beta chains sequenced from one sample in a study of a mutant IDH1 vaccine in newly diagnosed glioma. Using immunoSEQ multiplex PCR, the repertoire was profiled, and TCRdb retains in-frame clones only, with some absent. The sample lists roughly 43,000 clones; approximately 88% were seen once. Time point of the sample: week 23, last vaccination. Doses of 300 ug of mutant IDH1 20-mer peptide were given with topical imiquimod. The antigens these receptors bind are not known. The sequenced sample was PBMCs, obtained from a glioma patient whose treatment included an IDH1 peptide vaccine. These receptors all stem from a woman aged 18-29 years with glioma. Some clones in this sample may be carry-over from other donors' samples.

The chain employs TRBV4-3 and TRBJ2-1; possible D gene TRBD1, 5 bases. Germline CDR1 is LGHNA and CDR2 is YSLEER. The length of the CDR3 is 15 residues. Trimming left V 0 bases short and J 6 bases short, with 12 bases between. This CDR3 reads CASSQDRGFGNEQFF. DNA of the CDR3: TGCGCCAGCAGCCAAGATAGGGGTTTCGGCAATGAGCAGTTCTTC.

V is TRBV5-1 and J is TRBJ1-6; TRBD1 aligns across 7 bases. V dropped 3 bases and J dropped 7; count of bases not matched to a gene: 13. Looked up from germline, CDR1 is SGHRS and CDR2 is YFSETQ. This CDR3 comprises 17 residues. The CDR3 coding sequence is TGCGCCAGCAGCTCAACCCCCGGTAGGACAGGAAATTCACCCCTCCACTTT. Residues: CASSSTPGRTGNSPLHF.

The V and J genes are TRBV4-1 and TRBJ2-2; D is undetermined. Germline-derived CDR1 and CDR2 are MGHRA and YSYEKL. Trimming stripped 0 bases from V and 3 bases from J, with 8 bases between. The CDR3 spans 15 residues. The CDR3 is CASSQERRYTGELFF. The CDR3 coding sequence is TGCGCCAGCAGCCAAGAAAGGCGCTACACCGGGGAGCTGTTTTTT.